This TCR beta chain was retrieved from a study of T-cell memory formation after mild COVID-19. This clonotype was found a few times. Using its own MiXCR run on the 5' RACE reads, TCRdb lists one record per CDR3 protein. The table includes roughly 350,000 distinct CDR3 sequences, around 30% detected once. The receptor was isolated from an adult woman who had mild COVID-19 (a few samples of this study predate the infection). Cell type and time point are not known. Sequenced sample: PBMCs or a T cell subset sorted from them (not recorded which).

The CDR3 protein is CASRTGGTHYGYTF. The CDR3 DNA reads TGTGCCAGCAGAACTGGAGGGACCCACTATGGCTACACCTTC. The chain is built from TRBV6-2 or TRBV6-3 and TRBJ1-2; D is possibly TRBD1 (5 bases). CDR3 length equals 14 residues. Germline V gene sequence: CDR1 MNHEY, CDR2 SVGEGT. V shed 6 bases and J shed 3 bases, with 14 bases lying between them.